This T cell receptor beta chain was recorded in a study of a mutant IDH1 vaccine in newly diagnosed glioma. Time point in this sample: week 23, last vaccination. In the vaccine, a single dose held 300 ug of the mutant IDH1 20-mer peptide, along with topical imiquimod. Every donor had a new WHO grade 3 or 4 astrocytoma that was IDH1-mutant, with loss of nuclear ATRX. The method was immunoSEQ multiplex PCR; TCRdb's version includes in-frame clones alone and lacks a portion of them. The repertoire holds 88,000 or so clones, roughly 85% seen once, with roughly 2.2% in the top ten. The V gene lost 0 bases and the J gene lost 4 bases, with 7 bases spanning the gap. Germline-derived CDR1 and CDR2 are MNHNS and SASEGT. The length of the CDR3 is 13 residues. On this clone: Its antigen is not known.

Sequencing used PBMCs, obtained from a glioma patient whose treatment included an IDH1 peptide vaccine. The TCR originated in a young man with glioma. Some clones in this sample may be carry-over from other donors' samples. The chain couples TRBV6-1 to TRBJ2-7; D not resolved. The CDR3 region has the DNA TGTGCCAGCAGTGAAGCCCCCAGTTACGAGCAGTACTTC. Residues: CASSEAPSYEQYF.